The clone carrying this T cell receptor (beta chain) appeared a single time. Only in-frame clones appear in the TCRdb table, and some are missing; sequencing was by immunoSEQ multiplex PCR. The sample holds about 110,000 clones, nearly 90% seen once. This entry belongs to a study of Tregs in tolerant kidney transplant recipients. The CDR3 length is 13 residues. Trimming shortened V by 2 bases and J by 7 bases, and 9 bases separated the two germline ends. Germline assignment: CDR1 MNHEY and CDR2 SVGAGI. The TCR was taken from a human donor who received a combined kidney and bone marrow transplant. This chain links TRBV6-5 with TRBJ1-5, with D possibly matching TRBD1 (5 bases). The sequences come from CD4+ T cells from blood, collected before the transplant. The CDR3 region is CASSYGGRQPQHF. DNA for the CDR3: TGTGCCAGCAGTTACGGGGGGAGGCAGCCCCAGCATTTT.